This TCR beta chain came from a study of Graves' ophthalmopathy and Graves' hyperthyroidism. V was trimmed by 11 bases and J by 2 bases, leaving 15 bases between them. The length of the CDR3 is 13 residues. From germline, CDR1 is LNHNV and CDR2 YYDKDF (reference sequence). Investigators amplified TCR beta CDR3 regions from RNA transcripts. HTBI primers were used in a first-round RT-PCR, which preceded a second-round multiplex PCR. TCRdb redid the calling of the multiplex PCR reads with MiXCR, one entry per CDR3 protein. Of about 740,000 distinct CDR3 sequences listed, around 40% were seen once; the top ten hold approximately 43%.

The rearrangement uses TRBV15 and TRBJ1-2; D is undetermined. The sequencing sample was made of peripheral blood. The source of this sequence is an adult man with Graves' ophthalmopathy. CDR3 coding DNA: TGTGCCCGGTGGCGTGGCACGAACTATGGCTACACCTTC. This codes for CARWRGTNYGYTF.